This TCR beta chain comes out of a study of monozygotic twins with inflammatory bowel disease. Points on this clonotype: Its cognate antigen is unknown.

Study-level findings and limits: IBD patients displayed reduced TCRbeta diversity (inverse Simpson) when set against healthy co-twins.

UMIs that had a 6-nucleotide sample barcode were put in using template switching. TCRdb re-called the 5' RACE reads, yielding one record per CDR3 amino acid sequence without DNA. Recorded for this sample: roughly 330,000 distinct CDR3 sequences. The receptor comes from a human donor with ulcerative colitis or Crohn's disease, or a healthy co-twin of an affected twin (not recorded which). The source material was blood.

The CDR3 is CASSSPRGRTGELFF. This sequence joins TRBV28 and TRBJ2-2. CDR3 length: 15 amino acids. The V gene's germline CDR1 is MDHEN and CDR2 SYDVKM.